Below, 27 T cell receptor beta chains from the same sample are listed, as sequenced in a study of T cells in Graves' hyperthyroidism and ophthalmopathy. Regions amplified from RNA transcripts were the TCR beta CDR3 regions. When the TCR CDR3 underwent first-round RT-PCR, the HTBI primer set was used. One entry per CDR3 protein, called by TCRdb with MiXCR from the multiplex PCR reads. The table includes 500,000 to 650,000 distinct CDR3 sequences, about 20% detected once. Material for sequencing was blood. These receptors were taken from a man aged 40-49 years with Graves' ophthalmopathy.

This clonotype has more than one count but fewer than ten. V usage is TRBV15 and J usage is TRBJ2-7; 11 bases fit TRBD1. Judging by the DNA end, TRBJ2-1 fits better; the J call may be wrong. The CDR3 extends over 13 amino acids. Germline V CDR1 and CDR2: LNHNV, YYDKDF (reference sequence). CDR3 DNA: TGTGCCACCAGCCGGGACAGGGGGTACGAGCAGTTCTTC. Translating gives CATSRDRGYEQFF.

This clonotype was observed at least ten times. This chain links TRBV3-1 with TRBJ2-2; no firm D call. This CDR3 is built from 14 residues. Germline CDR1 LGHDT, CDR2 YNNKEL (reference sequence). V lost 3 bases to trimming and J lost 3 bases, with 8 bases between them. The CDR3 loop is CASSQVLDTGELFF. The CDR3 DNA reads as TGTGCCAGCAGCCAGGTCCTCGACACCGGGGAGCTGTTTTTT.

In regard to this clonotype: Possible read error: a much larger clone is one base away. The CDR3 protein is CASWAIFGDNGQFF. The CDR3 DNA is TGTGCCAGCTGGGCAATCTTCGGGGACAATGGGCAGTTCTTC. The rearrangement joins TRBV2 to TRBJ2-1, with D maybe TRBD1 (6 bases). CDR1 is SNHLY and CDR2 is FYNNEI in the germline V gene. The CDR3 loop spans 14 amino acids.

This clonotype was counted only a few times. V and J are TRBV5-1 and TRBJ2-7; D is possibly TRBD2 (7 bases). This CDR3 region has 15 residues. The germline gives CDR1 SGHRS, CDR2 YFSETQ. V gave up 3 bases and J gave up 2 bases, with 15 bases separating them. CDR3 sequence (DNA): TGCGCCAGCAGCTCCGGAGGGAGGGGGACCTACGAGCAGTACTTC. Translating it yields CASSSGGRGTYEQYF.

In this sample, this clonotype turned up many times. V is TRBV20-1 and J is TRBJ2-7, with 9 bases matching TRBD1. The CDR3 loop spans 12 amino acids. In germline, CDR1 is DFQATT, CDR2 SNEGSKA (reference sequence). Trimming at V came to 5 bases and at J to 7 bases, leaving 6 bases not matched to a gene. The CDR3 loop reads CSARGTGSEQYF. As DNA, the CDR3 is TGCAGTGCTCGAGGGACAGGGAGTGAGCAGTACTTC.

This clonotype was seen at least ten times. The chain is built from TRBV30 and TRBJ1-1; TRBD1 aligns across 7 bases. V shed 1 base and J 5 bases; nucleotides not matched to a gene: 1. Germline-derived CDR1 and CDR2 are GTSNPN and SVGIG (reference sequence). This CDR3 spans 12 amino acids. The DNA of the CDR3 is TGTGCCTGGAGTGGACAGGGAACTGAAGCTTTCTTT. Its protein product is CAWSGQGTEAFF.

This clonotype was recorded a few times. The chain combines TRBV7-9 with TRBJ1-5, with TRBD1 as a possible D gene (6 bases). Germline loops: CDR1 SEHNR, CDR2 FQNEAQ (reference sequence). Between the trimmed V and J ends, which lost 8 bases and 2 bases, there was a span of 16 bases. The CDR3 runs to 15 residues. CDR3 bases: TGTGCCAGCCAAGGGGGGAGGTATGGCAATCAGCCCCAGCATTTT. Its protein is CASQGGRYGNQPQHF.

The chain employs TRBV6-2 or TRBV6-3 and TRBJ1-2; a possible D gene is TRBD1 (6 bases). Trimming removed 11 bases from V and 0 bases from J, with 16 bases in between. The CDR3 has 14 amino acids. Germline values: CDR1 MNHEY, CDR2 SVGEGT. CDR3 coding DNA: TGTGCCGCCGCTGGGGGCCCGCCTAACTATGGCTACACCTTC. Protein: CAAAGGPPNYGYTF.

This clonotype was seen a single time. One end of the junction fails to match germline, which may point to a read error. This CDR3 is CARSVSIRGGETQYF. CDR3 bases: TGTGCCCGGAGTGTATCGATTAGAGGGGGGGAGACCCAGTACTTC. This sequence joins TRBV30 and TRBJ2-5, with D tentatively TRBD1 or TRBD2 (6 bases each). The CDR3 contains 15 residues. Germline CDR1 GTSNPN, CDR2 SVGIG (reference sequence).

This clonotype was seen more than once but under ten times. The chain employs TRBV7-9 and TRBJ2-3, with a weak D call TRBD2 (6 bases). The CDR3 extends over 13 amino acids. CDR1 and CDR2 from the germline V gene are SEHNR and FQNEAQ (reference sequence). V gave up 5 bases and J gave up 6 bases, with 12 bases separating them. The CDR3 protein is CASSLGAGDTQYF. As DNA, the CDR3 is TGTGCCAGCAGCCTTGGGGCGGGGGATACGCAGTATTTT.

This clonotype appeared a single time. Just one base apart from a much larger clone, this may be a read error. CDR3 residues: CASSQGGRGDEQYF. Written as DNA, the CDR3 is TGTGCCAGCAGCCAAGGGGGCCGGGGCGATGAGCAGTACTTC. The chain couples TRBV7-6 to TRBJ2-7; 7 bases are shared with TRBD1. Germline CDR1 is SGHVS and CDR2 is FNYEAQ. The CDR3 length is 14 residues. V gave up 5 bases and J gave up 7 bases; unmatched junction bases: 11.

This clonotype was seen a handful of times. The chain joins TRBV28 to TRBJ2-1; D gene uncertain. CDR3 size: 15 residues. The V and J ends lost 3 bases and 0 bases respectively, with 9 bases between them. Per the germline V gene, CDR1 is MDHEN and CDR2 is SYDVKM. CDR3 coding DNA: TGTGCCAGCAGTTTGGTGGCGGTCTCCTACAATGAGCAGTTCTTC. Translating gives CASSLVAVSYNEQFF.

This sequence joins TRBV20-1 and TRBJ2-7, with 8 bases matching TRBD1. Germline V lookup: CDR1 DFQATT, CDR2 SNEGSKA (reference sequence). CDR3 length: 13 residues. Unmatched junction bases numbered 9, after V lost 6 bases and J lost 5 bases. The CDR3 spells CSAPRQGRDEQYF. As DNA, the CDR3 is TGCAGTGCCCCTCGACAGGGGAGAGACGAGCAGTACTTC.

Ten or more counts support this clonotype. The V gene is TRBV11-2, the J gene TRBJ2-3, with 12 bases aligning to TRBD2. The CDR3 length is 17 residues. V lost 5 bases and J lost 6; bases outside the gene matches: 12. CDR1 is SGHAT, CDR2 FQNNGV, per germline. This chain's CDR3 is CASSTRTGTSGRDTQYF. The CDR3 DNA reads TGTGCCAGCAGCACCCGAACCGGGACTAGCGGGCGGGATACGCAGTATTTT.

Of note for this clonotype: One junction end does not reproduce the germline sequence, and a read error may be involved. CDR3 DNA sequence: TGCGCCAGCAGCATTCCCGGCTCACCCCTCCACTTT. Translated, it gives CASSIPGSPLHF. This rearrangement joins TRBV11-3 to TRBJ1-6; D call uncertain. The CDR3 extends over 12 amino acids. Germline V gene sequence: CDR1 SGHNT, CDR2 YENEEA.

This clonotype showed up just once. The rearrangement uses TRBV20-1 and TRBJ2-1; 14 bases are shared with TRBD2. V dropped 3 bases and J dropped 0; count of bases not matched to a gene: 13. The CDR3 extends over 20 amino acids. Germline CDR1 reads DFQATT; CDR2 reads SNEGSKA (reference sequence). CDR3 loop: CSASKGLAGGKSSSYNEQFF. CDR3 DNA sequence: TGCAGTGCTAGTAAAGGACTAGCGGGGGGCAAAAGCAGCTCCTACAATGAGCAGTTCTTC.

This clonotype was detected ten times or more. V is TRBV6-2 or TRBV6-3 and J is TRBJ2-1; 9 bases are shared with TRBD1. The CDR3 spans 16 residues. The germline gives CDR1 MNHEY, CDR2 SVGEGT. The V segment lost 0 bases and the J segment 5 bases; nucleotides outside the gene matches: 5. CDR3 sequence reads: CASSYSKGTGNNEQFF. In DNA, the CDR3 is TGTGCCAGCAGTTACTCGAAGGGGACAGGGAACAATGAGCAGTTCTTC.

The chain carries TRBV6-1 and TRBJ2-7; 10 bases line up with TRBD2. Losses at the gene ends were 8 bases for V and 4 bases for J; bases not matched to a gene: 5. CDR1 and CDR2 from the germline V gene are MNHNS and SASEGT. The CDR3 has 13 amino acids. Written as DNA, the CDR3 is TGTGCCAGCCGCTCACTAGCGGGATACGAGCAGTACTTC. Encoded protein: CASRSLAGYEQYF.

There are many counts of this clonotype. V gene TRBV6-1 combines with J gene TRBJ1-5; 7 nucleotides match TRBD1. The CDR3 sequence is 15 residues long. V shed 2 bases and J 6 bases; nucleotides not matched to a gene: 7. From germline, CDR1 is MNHNS and CDR2 SASEGT. The CDR3, as DNA: TGTGCCAGCAGTGAAAGCGGGACAGTCGGTCAGCCCCAGCATTTT. It encodes CASSESGTVGQPQHF.

This clonotype was seen only a few times. The rearrangement joins TRBV30 to TRBJ2-2; 7 bases line up with TRBD2. Germline assignment: CDR1 GTSNPN and CDR2 SVGIG (reference sequence). V lost 4 bases and J lost 1; bases outside the gene matches: 12. The CDR3 is 17 residues long. The CDR3 loop reads CAWTPRRASGNTGELFF. Written as DNA, the CDR3 is TGTGCCTGGACCCCAAGGAGGGCTAGCGGGAACACCGGGGAGCTGTTTTTT.

The genes are TRBV29-1 and TRBJ1-2, with D possibly matching TRBD1 (5 bases). CDR1 is SQVTM, CDR2 ANQGSEA, per germline. The CDR3 is 14 residues long. The germline V and J ends were trimmed by 1 base and 7 bases, with 16 bases remaining between them. CDR3: CSVEGGMGEAGYTF. The CDR3 bases are TGCAGCGTTGAAGGGGGGATGGGAGAAGCTGGCTACACCTTC.

The gene calls are TRBV30 and TRBJ2-7; TRBD2 agrees at 8 bases. Germline V gene data show CDR1 as GTSNPN and CDR2 as SVGIG (reference sequence). The V and J ends lost 5 bases and 3 bases, in that order; junction bases with no gene match: 9. The CDR3 totals 14 residues. Here the CDR3 reads CAWSPLLAVYEQYF. CDR3 nucleotide sequence: TGTGCCTGGTCCCCCTTACTAGCGGTCTACGAGCAGTACTTC.

The rearrangement joins TRBV5-1 to TRBJ2-7; D is possibly TRBD1 (8 bases). V was clipped by 5 bases and J by 5 bases, with 14 bases between them. The CDR3 is 13 residues long. CDR1 is SGHRS, CDR2 YFSETQ, per germline. The CDR3 loop is CASSSTGGDEQYF. The CDR3 DNA reads as TGCGCCAGCAGTTCCACAGGGGGGGACGAGCAGTACTTC. The variable domain in full, with the rest retrieved from reference TRBV5-1 and TRBJ2-7, is KAGVTQTPRYLIKTRGQQVTLSCSPISGHRSVSWYQQTPGQGLQFLFEYFSETQRNKGNFPGRFSGRQFSNSRSEMNVSTLELGDSALYLCASSSTGGDEQYFGPGTRLTVT.

In the case of this clonotype: Given a much more abundant clone one base away, this may be a read error. The chain joins TRBV5-1 to TRBJ2-2; D call uncertain. The CDR3 is 13 amino acids. CDR1 is SGHRS, CDR2 YFSETQ, per germline. CDR3 sequence reads: CASNTKNTEELFF. For the CDR3, the DNA is TGCGCCAGCAACACAAAGAACACCGAGGAGCTGTTTTTT.

Here the CDR3 reads CASSQYYGLEAFF. CDR3 sequence (DNA): TGTGCCAGCAGCCAGTATTACGGCCTTGAAGCTTTCTTT. This chain connects TRBV14 to TRBJ1-1; D gene unclear. The CDR3 extends over 13 amino acids. The germline V gene encodes CDR1 SGHDN and CDR2 FVKESK. V was clipped by 3 bases and J by 7 bases, with 12 bases between them.

The V and J genes are TRBV20-1 and TRBJ2-5; D is possibly TRBD1 or TRBD2 (5 bases each). Between the trimmed V and J ends, which lost 7 bases and 3 bases, there was a span of 18 bases. Germline V CDR1 and CDR2: DFQATT, SNEGSKA (reference sequence). The CDR3 totals 14 residues. The DNA of the CDR3 is TGCAGTGTCTACCCCTTTCAGGGAGAAGAGACCCAGTACTTC. Translation gives CSVYPFQGEETQYF.

This clonotype was seen ten or more times. This chain joins TRBV7-8 and TRBJ2-1, with TRBD2 matching over 11 bases. The germline V gene has CDR1 SGHVS and CDR2 FQNEAQ. CDR3 length equals 18 residues. V was clipped by 2 bases and J by 7 bases; unmatched bases: 13. CDR3 sequence: CASSLRRTSGGSVNEQFF. Here the CDR3 DNA reads TGTGCCAGCAGCTTAAGGAGAACTAGCGGGGGTTCTGTAAATGAGCAGTTCTTC.